Listed here is a single T cell receptor beta chain. At least ten counts were recorded for this clonotype. There is no known antigen for this receptor. The record has no base qualities; no much larger clone is one base away. Stable Graves' hyperthyroidism was defined as the absence of progression to ophthalmopathy over 18 months of follow-up. Hyperthyroidism patients were aged 18 to 65 years and newly diagnosed, with disease duration of less than 2 months. Patients with uncontrolled infections, other autoimmune diseases, pregnancy or lactation were excluded. Diagnoses were based on clinical symptoms, serum thyroxine and TRAb, thyroid ultrasound and orbital computed tomography. PBMCs were isolated from about 10 ml of fresh peripheral blood by Ficoll-Paque density gradient centrifugation. Total RNA was extracted using Trizol reagent, and RNA quality was assessed on an Agilent 2100 Bioanalyzer. V loses 8 bases of germline sequence and J loses 8 bases, and the interval between the two ends is 12 bases. According to the germline V gene (reference sequence), CDR1 reads SEHNR and CDR2 reads FQNEAQ. Spanning cysteine to phenylalanine, the CDR3 consists of 11 amino acids. Just the 33-base CDR3 DNA is kept, in frame starting at base 1.

The sample is drawn from a study of T cells in Graves' hyperthyroidism and ophthalmopathy (dated by TCRdb to about 2019). Context from the whole study: Peripheral blood was collected at initial diagnosis, before any treatment. Whether ophthalmopathy could be predicted prospectively was tested in an independent validation cohort made up of under 20 hyperthyroidism patients plus 17 patients who later progressed to ophthalmopathy. Thyroid tissue and blood T-cell repertoires from several Graves' hyperthyroidism patients were also compared in the study. The paper reports TCR Vbeta CDR3 sequencing of roughly 140 peripheral blood samples: around 41 ophthalmopathy, over 70 hyperthyroidism and some 17 progressor patients. Once sampling was done, hyperthyroidism patients were given methimazole at a starting dose of 30 mg daily, whereas ophthalmopathy patients were given high-dose intravenous methylprednisolone. The 95 to 100 discovery patients were randomly divided into training and test sets at a 7:3 ratio. To identify TCR V-J signatures that set the groups apart, the researchers used a discovery cohort of about a hundred patients, made up of some 41 with Graves' ophthalmopathy and some 56 with stable Graves' hyperthyroidism. What the work shows at the level of the full study, not this receptor alone: No statistical method was used to fix the sample size in advance, and group allocation was not hidden from the investigators. A 13 V-J signature model separated ophthalmopathy from stable hyperthyroidism, with 87.88% sensitivity and roughly 81% specificity in cross-validation and 80%/75% in testing. In validation, the model predicted progression to ophthalmopathy with just under 71% sensitivity and 72.22% specificity, a median of approximately 6.7 months before onset. Most expanded thyroid clonotypes (frequency above 0.001) were also found in blood, which suggests that blood repertoires may mirror thyroid immune responses.

The TCR beta CDR3 regions were amplified from the RNA transcripts. The TCR CDR3 was subjected to a first round of RT-PCR using the HTBI primer set and the Qiagen OneStep RT-PCR kit. Libraries were constructed in a second round of multiplex PCR, after which size selection and purification were performed. Libraries were sequenced paired-end with 100 bp reads on an Illumina HiSeq2000. Processing in the source paper ran as follows. SOAPnuke was used to process the raw data, throwing out any read that contained adapters or uncalled bases, had a mean Phred below 15, or lacked an exact constant-primer or identifier match. High-quality paired reads were merged with COPE v1.2.5, and unique nucleotide sequences were defined as clonotypes. MiTCR v1.1 was used to align clonotypes to the IMGT TRBV, TRBD and TRBJ reference segments. The analysis included only V-J combinations with a frequency above 0.0001, which together covered about 99% of the repertoires. The TCS score was defined as the ratio of F50 (clonal expansion) to E x V (chaos), calculated using BLOSUM62-based TCRdist between CDR3 peptides within each V-J. Welch's t-statistics and random forest reduced several hundred V-J features to under 15, which were used in a naive Bayes classifier (R e1071). Thyroid-blood repertoire similarity was quantified with the Morisita-Horn index. The public reads were reprocessed in TCRdb via fastp at Q25 and MiXCR, keeping in-frame beta chains. Rows matching on CDR3 protein sequence are summarized as one entry with the most common DNA and genes. The V and J calls were determined by TCRdb, not by the authors. In all, the sample holds around 720,000 distinct CDR3 sequences, and roughly 32% of those were seen once. Jointly, the top ten make up around a third of the sample.

This clonotype was sampled from a woman aged 40 to 50 with Graves' hyperthyroidism. Sequencing was performed on blood. Recombination joined TRBV7-9 with TRBJ1-1; the D gene is unclear. The DNA sequence follows: TGTGCCAGCCGGGGAGGGTTGGAAGCTTTCTTT. Translated, this is CASRGGLEAFF. When the CDR3 is completed using the reference TRBV7-9 and TRBJ1-1 genes on either side, the full variable domain is DTGVSQNPRHKITKRGQNVTFRCDPISEHNRLYWYRQTLGQGPEFLTYFQNEAQLEKSRLLSDRFSAERPKGSFSTLEIQRTEQGDSAMYLCASRGGLEAFFGQGTRLTVV.